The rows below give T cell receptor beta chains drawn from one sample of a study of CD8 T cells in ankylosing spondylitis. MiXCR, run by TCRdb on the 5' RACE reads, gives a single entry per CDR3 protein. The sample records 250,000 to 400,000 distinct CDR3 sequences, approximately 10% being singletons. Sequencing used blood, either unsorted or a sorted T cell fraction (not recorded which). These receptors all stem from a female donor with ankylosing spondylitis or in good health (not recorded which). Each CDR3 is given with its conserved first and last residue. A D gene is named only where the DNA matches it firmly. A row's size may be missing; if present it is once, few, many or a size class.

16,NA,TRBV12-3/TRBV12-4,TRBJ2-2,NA,TGTGCCAGCAGCCGGATTGAGGACCGGTACACCGGGGAGCTGTTTTTT,CASSRIEDRYTGELFF
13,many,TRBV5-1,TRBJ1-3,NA,TGCGCCAGCAGCTTGCAATCTGGAAACACCATATATTTT,CASSLQSGNTIYF
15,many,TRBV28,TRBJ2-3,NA,TGCGCCAGCAGTTTCGGTGGGAAGAGGTCAGATACGCAGTATTTT,CASSFGGKRSDTQYF
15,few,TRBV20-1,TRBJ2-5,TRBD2,TGCAGTGCCAGGGGCGGGAGGGCCCTCCAAGAGACCCAGTACTTC,CSARGGRALQETQYF
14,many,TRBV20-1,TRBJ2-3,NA,TGCAGTGCTTTCCGGTGGGGTAGCACAGATACGCAGTATTTT,CSAFRWGSTDTQYF
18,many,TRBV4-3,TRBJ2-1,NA,TGCGCCAGCAGCCAAGAAAGTTTGAATCGGAAGGCCTACAATGAGCAGTTCTTC,CASSQESLNRKAYNEQFF
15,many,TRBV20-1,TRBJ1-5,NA,TGCAGTGCCACAAGGGACAACCATAGCAATCAGCCCCAGCATTTT,CSATRDNHSNQPQHF
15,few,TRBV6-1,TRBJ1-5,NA,TGTGCCAGCAGACCAAATCAGGGAGCGGGTCAGCCCCAGCATTTT,CASRPNQGAGQPQHF
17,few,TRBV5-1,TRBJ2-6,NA,TGCGCCAGCAGCCCAAACCGGGACATCTCTGGGGCCAACGTCCTGACTTTC,CASSPNRDISGANVLTF
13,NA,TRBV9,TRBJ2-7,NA,TGTGCCAGCAGCGTAGGCGGCAAATACGAGCAGTACTTC,CASSVGGKYEQYF